The 6 T cell receptor beta chains presented below share a single source sample, sequenced in a study of siplizumab effects on memory and regulatory T cells. Assay used: immunoSEQ multiplex PCR; TCRdb lists only in-frame clones, some missing. Of some 65,000 clones listed, about 90% were seen once; the top ten hold 1.7%. The sequencing sample was made of Tregs sorted from blood. Source of these receptors: a human donor in good health.

The rearrangement uses TRBV5-1 and TRBJ2-5, with D uncertain. This CDR3 is built from 14 residues. Germline lookup yields CDR1 SGHRS and CDR2 YFSETQ. V lost 4 bases to trimming and J lost 2 bases, with 12 bases between them. The CDR3 is CASSPLFIQETQYF. The CDR3 bases are TGCGCCAGCAGCCCGCTCTTCATTCAAGAGACCCAGTACTTC.

The chain is built from TRBV18 and TRBJ1-2; tentative D call: TRBD1 (5 bases). The CDR3 runs to 13 residues. Germline loops: CDR1 KGHSH, CDR2 LQKENI. V lost 6 bases, J lost 8 bases, and 16 bases lay in between. CDR3 in amino acids: CASSSRGTSGYTF. Here the CDR3 DNA reads TGTGCCAGCTCGTCCCGGGGGACGAGCGGCTACACCTTC.

This chain connects TRBV4-1 to TRBJ2-3; the D gene is possibly TRBD2 (5 bases). Trimming pared 6 bases from V and 0 bases from J, leaving 13 bases between. Germline lookup yields CDR1 MGHRA and CDR2 YSYEKL. The CDR3 is made up of 15 amino acids. Written as DNA, the CDR3 is TGCGCCAGCAGTCGAAGAGGACTTAGCACAGATACGCAGTATTTT. Protein sequence: CASSRRGLSTDTQYF.

The CDR3 spells CATSRTGTESFYTF. The DNA for the CDR3 is TGTGCCACCAGCCGCACCGGGACGGAATCTTTCTACACCTTC. This sequence joins TRBV15 and TRBJ1-2; a possible D gene is TRBD1 (5 bases). The CDR3 contains 14 residues. Germline-derived CDR1 and CDR2 are LNHNV and YYDKDF (reference sequence). With 5 bases removed from V and 10 bases from J, the gap between germline ends came to 20 bases.

V gene TRBV28 combines with J gene TRBJ2-2, with D perhaps TRBD1 (5 bases). The germline gives CDR1 MDHEN, CDR2 SYDVKM. V lost 6 bases and J 7 bases, leaving 9 bases between the germline ends. There are 12 residues in the CDR3. The CDR3 nucleotides read TGTGCCAGCAGGTCAGGGATCGGGGAGCTGTTTTTT. Encoded protein: CASRSGIGELFF.

The rearrangement uses TRBV7-3 and TRBJ2-7; D is tentatively TRBD1 or TRBD2 (5 bases each). Germline V gene sequence: CDR1 SGHTA, CDR2 FQGTGA. This CDR3 has 13 residues. V gave up 2 bases and J gave up 6 bases, with 11 bases separating them. This CDR3 reads CASSLSGTPEQYF. In DNA form, the CDR3 reads TGTGCCAGCAGCTTATCCGGGACCCCCGAGCAGTACTTC.